These 32 T cell receptor beta chains originate from one sample sequenced in a study of OX40 agonist ivuxolimab in advanced cancers. Method: immunoSEQ multiplex PCR; TCRdb's copy keeps in-frame clones and lacks some. Of fewer than 120,000 clones in the sample, more than 70% were seen once. The starting material was CD4+ or CD8+ T cells sorted from blood, obtained in a trial of the OX40 agonist ivuxolimab. These receptors were taken from an adult with an advanced solid tumor such as melanoma, head and neck, liver or kidney cancer.

J is TRBJ1-1 and V is TRBV28; TRBD1 agrees at 11 bases. This CDR3 spans 16 amino acids. Losses at the gene ends were 11 bases for V and 0 bases for J; bases not matched to a gene: 11. Germline CDR1 is MDHEN and CDR2 is SYDVKM. The CDR3 region is CALRTGGAEMNTEAFF. For the CDR3, the DNA is TGTGCCTTAAGGACAGGGGGCGCTGAGATGAACACTGAAGCTTTCTTT.

The gene calls are TRBV14 and TRBJ2-6, with TRBD1 as a possible D gene (5 bases). Germline CDR1 and CDR2: SGHDN and FVKESK. V dropped 3 bases and J dropped 0 bases, with 21 bases sitting between them. This CDR3 contains 20 residues. The CDR3 spells CASSHTVTDSISSGANVLTF. CDR3 DNA sequence: TGTGCCAGCAGCCACACCGTGACAGACTCCATCAGCTCTGGGGCCAACGTCCTGACTTTC. Drawing the rest from reference TRBV14 and TRBJ2-6, the complete variable domain is EAGVTQFPSHSVIEKGQTVTLRCDPISGHDNLYWYRRVMGKEIKFLLHFVKESKQDESGMPNNRFLAERTGGTYSTLKVQPAELEDSGVYFCASSHTVTDSISSGANVLTFGAGSRLTVL.

The chain has TRBV7-2 and TRBJ2-7; 8 bases are a match to TRBD1. Unmatched junction bases numbered 6, after V lost 5 bases and J lost 3 bases. The CDR3 loop spans 14 amino acids. Germline CDR1 reads SGHTA; CDR2 reads FQGNSA. The CDR3 here is CASSPGQENYEQYF. The CDR3 coding sequence is TGTGCCAGCAGCCCGGGACAGGAAAACTACGAGCAGTACTTC.

The chain links TRBV28 to TRBJ2-1; the match to TRBD1 covers 9 bases. The CDR3 is 14 residues long. From germline, CDR1 is MDHEN and CDR2 SYDVKM. V lost 3 bases to trimming and J lost 5 bases; unmatched junction nucleotides: 2. CDR3 in DNA: TGTGCCAGCAGTTTGGGGACAGGGAACAATGAGCAGTTCTTC. This gives the protein CASSLGTGNNEQFF. Based on the CDR3 plus reference TRBV28 and TRBJ2-1, the full variable domain is DVKVTQSSRYLVKRTGEKVFLECVQDMDHENMFWYRQDPGLGLRLIYFSYDVKMKEKGDIPEGYSVSREKKERFSLILESASTNQTSMYLCASSLGTGNNEQFFGPGTRLTVL.

The chain has TRBV10-3 and TRBJ2-7, with 7 bases lining up with TRBD2. J was trimmed by 5 bases and V by 0 bases; bases with no gene match: 4. CDR3 length equals 14 residues. Germline V lookup: CDR1 ENHRY, CDR2 SYGVKD. CDR3 sequence (DNA): TGTGCCATCAGTGAGTCGGGGGGGGTCCACGAGCAGTACTTC. Translating gives CAISESGGVHEQYF.

This clone was detected only once. J is TRBJ1-1 and V is TRBV7-9, with D maybe TRBD1 (5 bases). Germline CDR1 and CDR2: SEHNR and FQNEAQ (reference sequence). The CDR3 has 14 residues. The V end was cut by 8 bases, the J end by 4 bases, with 17 bases between. This chain's CDR3 is CASPSDGGSTEAFF. CDR3 sequence (DNA): TGTGCCAGCCCCTCGGATGGGGGATCCACTGAAGCTTTCTTT.

CDR3 DNA sequence: TGTGCCAGCAGCGGTGGTGGGGGGCGAGATTCACCCCTCCACTTT. Translating it yields CASSGGGGRDSPLHF. V usage is TRBV5-4 and J usage is TRBJ1-6, with D possibly being TRBD1 (6 bases). Germline V CDR1 and CDR2: SGHNT, YYREEE (reference sequence). This CDR3 is 15 amino acids long. Trimming pared 4 bases from V and 8 bases from J, leaving 16 bases between. Drawing the rest from reference TRBV5-4 and TRBJ1-6, the complete variable domain is ETGVTQSPTHLIKTRGQQVTLRCSSQSGHNTVSWYQQALGQGPQFIFQYYREEENGRGNFPPRFSGLQFPNYSSELNVNALELDDSALYLCASSGGGGRDSPLHFGNGTRLTVT.

The chain joins TRBV12-1 to TRBJ1-1. TRBV12-1 has pseudogene status. The CDR3 runs to 15 residues. The CDR3 region has the DNA TGTGCCAGCAGCCTCACCTGGGGTCCGAACACTGAAGCTTTCTTT. It is translated as CASSLTWGPNTEAFF.

The chain combines TRBV7-8 with TRBJ1-1; 10 nucleotides line up with TRBD1. Germline V gene lookup returns CDR1 SGHVS and CDR2 FQNEAQ. Trimming removed 4 bases from V and 5 bases from J; junction bases left unmatched: 13. CDR3 length equals 17 residues. The DNA for the CDR3 is TGTGCCAGCAGCTCCTTCGGACAGGGGGTTAAAGGGACTGAAGCTTTCTTT. This sequence encodes CASSSFGQGVKGTEAFF.

The rearrangement uses TRBV30 and TRBJ1-2, with 9 bases lining up with TRBD1. From germline, CDR1 is GTSNPN and CDR2 SVGIG (reference sequence). The CDR3 loop spans 12 amino acids. V trimming: 2 bases; J trimming: 8 bases; junction bases outside the gene matches: 3. The CDR3 is CAWSRTGEGYTF. The CDR3 DNA reads TGTGCCTGGAGTCGGACAGGGGAAGGCTACACCTTC. Supplemented by reference TRBV30 and TRBJ1-2, the full variable domain reads SQTIHQWPATLVQPVGSPLSLECTVEGTSNPNLYWYRQAAGRGLQLLFYSVGIGQISSEVPQNLSASRPQDRQFILSSKKLLLSDSGFYLCAWSRTGEGYTFGSGTRLTVV.

The chain uses TRBV19 and TRBJ1-5; 7 bases are shared with TRBD1. CDR1 and CDR2 from the germline V gene are LNHDA and SQIVND (reference sequence). V trimming: 6 bases; J trimming: 6 bases; junction bases outside the gene matches: 5. CDR3 length: 13 residues. The CDR3 is CASRDREVQPQHF. DNA for the CDR3: TGTGCCAGTAGAGACAGGGAGGTTCAGCCCCAGCATTTT.

This clone was seen more than once but under ten times. The V gene is TRBV10-3, the J gene TRBJ1-5; 10 nucleotides agree with TRBD1. This CDR3 is built from 13 residues. Trimming took 10 bases from V and 5 from J; bases not matched to a gene: 5. In germline, CDR1 is ENHRY, CDR2 SYGVKD. CDR3 loop: CATGQGIDQPQHF. The DNA for the CDR3 is TGTGCCACGGGACAGGGGATTGATCAGCCCCAGCATTTT.

The V gene is TRBV2, the J gene TRBJ1-6, with D perhaps matching TRBD1 (6 bases). Germline-derived CDR1 and CDR2 are SNHLY and FYNNEI. This CDR3 comprises 13 residues. Deletions cut 9 bases from V and 8 bases from J, with 14 bases between. CDR3 coding DNA: TGTGCCAGTAGGACAGACATGGATTCACCCCTCCACTTT. Translation gives CASRTDMDSPLHF.

The rearrangement links TRBV9 to TRBJ2-1; D might be TRBD1 (6 bases). The germline gives CDR1 SGDLS, CDR2 YYNGEE. The CDR3 contains 18 residues. V lost 0 bases, J lost 5 bases, and 21 bases lay in between. This CDR3 is CASSVGARSQGVDNEQFF. CDR3 coding DNA: TGTGCCAGCAGCGTAGGGGCCCGATCACAGGGCGTGGACAATGAGCAGTTCTTC.

This clone was found once. CDR3 region: CASSQEWAGGQPQHF. The CDR3 DNA follows: TGTGCCAGCAGCCAAGAATGGGCAGGGGGGCAGCCCCAGCATTTT. This chain joins TRBV4-2 and TRBJ1-5; 7 nucleotides line up with TRBD1. Trimming removed 0 bases from V and 7 bases from J; junction bases left unmatched: 6. The CDR3 is 15 amino acids. Per the germline V gene, CDR1 is LGHNA and CDR2 is YNFKEQ.

This clone was seen just once. The chain couples TRBV5-1 to TRBJ2-1, with D unclear. V was clipped by 0 bases and J by 0 bases, with 10 bases between them. The CDR3 is 16 amino acids. The germline V gene has CDR1 SGHRS and CDR2 YFSETQ. The CDR3, as DNA: TGCGCCAGCAGCTTGGGAGGTGATAGCTCCTACAATGAGCAGTTCTTC. It is translated as CASSLGGDSSYNEQFF.

V gene TRBV19 combines with J gene TRBJ1-2, with D perhaps matching TRBD1 (6 bases). The CDR3 spans 15 residues. The germline V gene has CDR1 LNHDA and CDR2 SQIVND (reference sequence). V lost 2 bases and J lost 1, with 11 bases in between. In DNA form, the CDR3 reads TGTGCCAGTAGTATATTCGGACAGTTTAACTATGGCTACACCTTC. Amino acid sequence: CASSIFGQFNYGYTF.

The chain is built from TRBV6-1 and TRBJ2-7; TRBD1 agrees at 11 bases. Germline V CDR1 and CDR2: MNHNS, SASEGT. The CDR3 runs to 15 residues. Germline trimming cut 6 bases from V and 3 bases from J; bases unmatched to any gene: 7. The CDR3 reads CASRRTGTGGYEQYF. The CDR3 bases are TGTGCCAGCAGGAGAACCGGGACAGGGGGCTACGAGCAGTACTTC.

V and J are TRBV7-2 and TRBJ2-7, with 10 positions matching TRBD1. J gave up 2 bases and V 5 bases, and 0 bases lay outside the gene matches. The CDR3 runs 13 residues. Germline CDR1 SGHTA, CDR2 FQGNSA. CDR3 region: CASSDRGPYEQYF. The DNA of the CDR3 is TGTGCCAGCAGCGACAGGGGGCCCTACGAGCAGTACTTC.

The V call is TRBV25-1, the J call TRBJ1-1; maybe TRBD1 (6 bases). The CDR3 consists of 14 residues. Deletions cut 7 bases from V and 1 base from J, with 13 bases between. CDR1 and CDR2 from the germline V gene are MGHDK and SYGVNS. The CDR3, as DNA: TGTGCCAGCACCCCGAGAGGGGGGAACACTGAAGCTTTCTTT. Its protein product is CASTPRGGNTEAFF.

The chain links TRBV11-1 to TRBJ2-2; D is unresolved. The V gene's germline CDR1 is SGHAT and CDR2 FQDESV (reference sequence). This CDR3 region has 13 residues. Trimming took off 1 base at V and 5 bases at J, with 5 bases between the two ends. CDR3 bases: TGTGCCAGCAGCTTAGAGGAGACCGGGGAGCTGTTTTTT. Residues: CASSLEETGELFF. Complete variable domain (other parts from reference TRBV11-1 and TRBJ2-2): EAEVAQSPRYKITEKSQAVAFWCDPISGHATLYWYRQILGQGPELLVQFQDESVVDDSQLPKDRFSAERLKGVDSTLKIQPAELGDSAMYLCASSLEETGELFFGEGSRLTVL.

The chain is built from TRBV15 and TRBJ1-2; 9 nucleotides match TRBD1. Trimming took 2 bases from V and 4 from J; bases not matched to a gene: 11. Germline CDR1 reads LNHNV; CDR2 reads YYDKDF (reference sequence). This CDR3 has 17 residues. The CDR3 nucleotides are TGTGCCACCAGCAGATCGGGACAGGGTAACCCTTTCTATGGCTACACCTTC. The encoded protein is CATSRSGQGNPFYGYTF.

This clone was recorded a few times. This rearrangement joins TRBV5-6 to TRBJ2-5; D is unresolved. This CDR3 comprises 16 residues. Germline lookup yields CDR1 SGHDT and CDR2 YYEEEE. Deletions cut 4 bases from V and 5 bases from J, with 21 bases between. The CDR3 spells CASSLYWTVEGETQYF. The CDR3 bases are TGTGCCAGCAGCCTATATTGGACCGTAGAAGGGGAGACCCAGTACTTC.

This chain connects TRBV7-2 to TRBJ1-1; TRBD1 might be the D (6 bases). With 3 bases removed from V and 4 bases from J, the gap between germline ends came to 15 bases. The CDR3 has 15 amino acids. From germline, CDR1 is SGHTA and CDR2 FQGNSA. The CDR3 nucleotides read TGTGCCAGCAGCTTCGGGGGCAGGGTCGGCACTGAAGCTTTCTTT. This encodes CASSFGGRVGTEAFF. The whole variable domain, filled in from reference TRBV7-2 and TRBJ1-1, reads GAGVSQSPSNKVTEKGKDVELRCDPISGHTALYWYRQSLGQGLEFLIYFQGNSAPDKSGLPSDRFSAERTGGSVSTLTIQRTQQEDSAVYLCASSFGGRVGTEAFFGQGTRLTVV.

The chain couples TRBV5-6 to TRBJ2-7; 9 nucleotides agree with TRBD2. Germline V gene lookup returns CDR1 SGHDT and CDR2 YYEEEE. V trimming: 4 bases; J trimming: 2 bases; junction bases outside the gene matches: 13. The CDR3 has 17 amino acids. The CDR3 DNA reads TGTGCCAGCAGCGCGGGTAGCGGGAGCACGCGGGCCTACGAGCAGTACTTC. Its translation: CASSAGSGSTRAYEQYF. The full variable domain, completed using reference TRBV5-6 and TRBJ2-7, is DAGVTQSPTHLIKTRGQQVTLRCSPKSGHDTVSWYQQALGQGPQFIFQYYEEEERQRGNFPDRFSGHQFPNYSSELNVNALLLGDSALYLCASSAGSGSTRAYEQYFGPGTRLTVT.

The chain recombines TRBV25-1 with TRBJ2-3, with D possibly called TRBD1 or TRBD2 (5 bases each). The CDR3 is made up of 15 amino acids. The V end was cut by 7 bases, the J end by 1 base, with 15 bases between. The germline gives CDR1 MGHDK, CDR2 SYGVNS. In DNA, the CDR3 is TGTGCCAGCACTAAGGGGAGAGTAGGCACAGATACGCAGTATTTT. Protein: CASTKGRVGTDTQYF.

In nucleotides, the CDR3 is TGTGCCAGTAGTATCCAACTGGACCGGGATGAGCAGTTCTTC. Protein product: CASSIQLDRDEQFF. The chain links TRBV19 to TRBJ2-1, with no clear D. The CDR3 has 14 residues. Germline V lookup: CDR1 LNHDA, CDR2 SQIVND (reference sequence). The germline V and J ends were trimmed by 3 bases and 8 bases, with 14 bases remaining between them.

The CDR3 here is CASSPPRPAEQFF. The DNA for the CDR3 is TGTGCCAGCAGTCCACCCCGGCCAGCCGAGCAGTTCTTC. J is TRBJ2-1 and V is TRBV6-5; D unclear. The CDR3 contains 13 residues. Germline CDR1 is MNHEY and CDR2 is SVGAGI. V dropped 5 bases and J dropped 10 bases, with 15 bases sitting between them.

The chain carries TRBV11-3 and TRBJ2-1, with 10 bases matching TRBD1. Germline loops: CDR1 SGHNT, CDR2 YENEEA. CDR3 size: 17 residues. V trimming: 2 bases; J trimming: 3 bases; junction bases outside the gene matches: 7. This chain's CDR3 is CASSLTLTGGRYNEQFF. CDR3 in DNA: TGTGCCAGCAGCTTAACCCTGACAGGGGGCCGCTACAATGAGCAGTTCTTC.

This chain connects TRBV6-5 to TRBJ1-1; no definite D call. V was pared by 1 base and J by 8 bases, with 17 bases between. Germline V gene sequence: CDR1 MNHEY, CDR2 SVGAGI. The CDR3 spans 15 residues. The CDR3 sequence is CASSYFSTFGREAFF. For the CDR3, the DNA is TGTGCCAGCAGTTACTTCTCAACCTTTGGGAGAGAAGCTTTCTTT.

This clone was counted a few times. The CDR3 reads CASSDSGQAGSPLHF. The CDR3 coding sequence is TGTGCCAGCAGTGACAGTGGACAGGCGGGATCACCCCTCCACTTT. V gene TRBV6-1 combines with J gene TRBJ1-6; TRBD1 agrees at 7 bases. This CDR3 comprises 15 residues. Germline CDR1 is MNHNS and CDR2 is SASEGT. Germline trimming cut 3 bases from V and 10 bases from J; bases unmatched to any gene: 9.

The CDR3: CASSGRQGALNTIYF. The CDR3 bases are TGTGCCAGCAGCGGCCGACAGGGGGCATTAAACACCATATATTTT. The gene calls are TRBV9 and TRBJ1-3; 10 positions match TRBD1. The germline V gene encodes CDR1 SGDLS and CDR2 YYNGEE. Trimming removed 3 bases from V and 6 bases from J; junction bases left unmatched: 6. CDR3 length equals 15 residues.